The rows below give T cell receptor beta chains drawn from one sample of a study of a mutant IDH1 vaccine in newly diagnosed glioma. For these TCRs, the target antigens are not known. Data came from immunoSEQ multiplex PCR; TCRdb stores just in-frame clones and leaves some out. The table shows around 100,000 clones, with roughly 90% occurring only once. Source: PBMCs, taken from a glioma patient whose treatment included an IDH1 peptide vaccine. The receptors stem from a woman aged 50 to 65 with glioma. Each CDR3 is given with its conserved first and last residue. The order of the fields is J gene, D gene, clone size, V gene, CDR3 DNA, CDR3 protein. A D gene is named only where the DNA matches it firmly. Expanded clones get a size class; other rows say once, few or many, or leave the size out.

TRBJ2-7 . . TRBV9 TGTGCCAGCAGCGGAGACAGCTCCTACGAGCAGTACTTC CASSGDSSYEQYF
TRBJ2-3 . . TRBV7-9 TGTGCCAGCAGCTTACCCCCGGACAGCCTCACAGATACGCAGTATTTT CASSLPPDSLTDTQYF
TRBJ2-3 . . TRBV5-1 TGCGCCAGCAGCTTGGGTACGGATGGGGGAGATACGCAGTATTTT CASSLGTDGGDTQYF
TRBJ2-1 TRBD1 . TRBV7-3 TGTGCCAGCAGCTCCGGACAGGGGATACACAATGAGCAGTTCTTC CASSSGQGIHNEQFF
TRBJ2-2 . . TRBV4-2 TGTGCCAGCAGCCAAGCCGGAAACACCGGGAAGCTGTTTTTT CASSQAGNTGKLFF
TRBJ1-5 . . TRBV19 TGTGCCAGTAGCGAACGATGGGGGTCGGGGGCGTATCAGCCCCAGCATTTT CASSERWGSGAYQPQHF
TRBJ2-3 TRBD1 . TRBV28 TGTGCCAGCAGACCCAACCAGGGGGCTGGGGCAGATACGCAGTATTTT CASRPNQGAGADTQYF
TRBJ2-3 . . TRBV2 TGTGCCAGCAGTGAACGCCGCACAGATACGCAGTATTTT CASSERRTDTQYF
TRBJ1-5 . . TRBV11-2 TGTGCCAGCAGCTTAGTTAGGGGAGTAGGTCAGCCCCAGCATTTT CASSLVRGVGQPQHF
TRBJ2-1 . . TRBV27 TGTGCCAGCAGTTTATGGAGAAACAATGAGCAGTTCTTC CASSLWRNNEQFF
TRBJ2-1 TRBD2 once TRBV6-4 TGTGCCAGCAGTCCCGGACTAGCGGGGCTAAATGAGCAGTTCTTC CASSPGLAGLNEQFF
TRBJ1-5 . . TRBV6-5 TGTGCCAGCAGTTACGGGGGGGGACAGCCCCAGCATTTT CASSYGGGQPQHF
TRBJ1-1 . . TRBV10-1 TGCGCCACCGCAGGGCTAGCAGCGGACACTGAAGCTTTCTTT CATAGLAADTEAFF